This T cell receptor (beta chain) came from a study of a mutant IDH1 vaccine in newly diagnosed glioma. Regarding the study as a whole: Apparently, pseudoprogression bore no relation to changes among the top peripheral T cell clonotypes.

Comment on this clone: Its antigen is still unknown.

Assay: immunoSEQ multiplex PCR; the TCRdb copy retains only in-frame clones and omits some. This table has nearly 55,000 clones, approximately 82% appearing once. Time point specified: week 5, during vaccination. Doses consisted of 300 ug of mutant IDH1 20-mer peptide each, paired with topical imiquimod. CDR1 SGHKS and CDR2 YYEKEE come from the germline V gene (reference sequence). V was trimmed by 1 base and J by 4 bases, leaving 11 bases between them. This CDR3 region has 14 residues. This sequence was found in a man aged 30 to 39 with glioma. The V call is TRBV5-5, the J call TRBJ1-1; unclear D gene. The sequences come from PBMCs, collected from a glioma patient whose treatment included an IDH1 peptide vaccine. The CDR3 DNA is TGTGCCAGCAGCTTGAACCGGGGATCCACTGAAGCTTTCTTT. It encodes CASSLNRGSTEAFF.